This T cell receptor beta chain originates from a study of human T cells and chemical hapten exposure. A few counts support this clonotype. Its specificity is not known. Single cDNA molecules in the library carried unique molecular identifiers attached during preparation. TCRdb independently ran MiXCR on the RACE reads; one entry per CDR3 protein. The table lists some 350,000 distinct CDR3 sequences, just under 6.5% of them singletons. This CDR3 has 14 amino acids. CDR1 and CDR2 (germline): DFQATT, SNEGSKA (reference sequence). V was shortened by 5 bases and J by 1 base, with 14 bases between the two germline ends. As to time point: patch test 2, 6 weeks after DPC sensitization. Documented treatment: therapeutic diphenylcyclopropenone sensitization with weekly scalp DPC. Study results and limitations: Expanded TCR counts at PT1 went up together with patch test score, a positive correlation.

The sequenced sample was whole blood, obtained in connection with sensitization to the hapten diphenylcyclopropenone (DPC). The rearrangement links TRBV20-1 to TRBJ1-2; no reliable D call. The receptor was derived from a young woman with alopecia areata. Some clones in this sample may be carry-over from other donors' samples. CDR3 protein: CSAGTTRGNYGYTF. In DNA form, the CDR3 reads TGCAGTGCTGGCACAACACGGGGTAACTATGGCTACACCTTC.